This is a list of T cell receptor beta chains from one sample in a study of T cell repertoires in cytomegalovirus infection. TCRdb recomputed calls from the reads with MiXCR, one row per CDR3 protein. This sample has approximately 150,000 distinct CDR3 sequences, with about 6.5% found just once. Sequencing was carried out using PBMCs. Receptors originate from a human donor in good health (CMV status not recorded). Some clones in this sample may be carry-over from other donors' samples. The CDR3 runs from the conserved cysteine through the conserved F or W. A D gene is named only where the DNA matches it firmly. The size of a clone is reported for some rows only, either as once, few or many, or as a class for expanded clones.

TRBV20-1	-	-	TRBJ1-1	CSAQGHPQAGNTEAFF	TGCAGTGCCCAAGGCCATCCTCAGGCAGGGAACACTGAAGCTTTCTTT
TRBV20-1	TRBD1	many	TRBJ2-7	CSARDLQGGRYEQYF	TGCAGTGCTAGAGATCTACAGGGGGGTCGGTACGAGCAGTACTTC
TRBV7-9	-	many	TRBJ1-5	CASSLDFPDQPQHF	TGTGCCAGCAGCTTAGATTTTCCTGATCAGCCCCAGCATTTT
TRBV7-1	TRBD1	-	TRBJ1-1	CASSWDREKDTEAFF	TGTGCCAGCAGCTGGGACAGGGAGAAGGACACTGAAGCTTTCTTT
TRBV7-8	-	once	TRBJ2-1	CASSSPGVSYNEQFF	TGTGCCAGCAGCTCCCCAGGGGTCTCCTACAATGAGCAGTTCTTC
TRBV7-9	-	many	TRBJ1-1	CASSLTGNTEAFF	TGTGCCAGCAGCTTGACAGGGAACACTGAAGCTTTCTTT
TRBV6-4	TRBD1	-	TRBJ2-7	CASSGVQGRTYEQYF	TGTGCCAGCAGTGGTGTACAGGGGAGAACCTACGAGCAGTACTTC
TRBV20-1	-	few	TRBJ1-5	CSARDHGGGQPQHF	TGCAGTGCTAGAGATCATGGGGGTGGACAGCCCCAGCATTTT
TRBV20-1	-	many	TRBJ1-2	CSARDPGGSNYGYTF	TGCAGTGCTAGAGATCCTGGCGGATCTAACTATGGCTACACCTTC
TRBV7-6	-	few	TRBJ1-4	CAERGALNEKLFF	TGTGCAGAGCGGGGGGCTCTTAATGAAAAACTGTTTTTT
TRBV14	-	few	TRBJ1-2	CASSQYREGYTF	TGTGCCAGCAGCCAGTACAGGGAGGGCTACACCTTC
TRBV5-6	TRBD2	many	TRBJ2-3	CASSRLASDTQYF	TGTGCCAGCAGCCGACTAGCTTCAGATACGCAGTATTTT
TRBV20-1	TRBD1	many	TRBJ1-6	CSAPGQGVGSPLHF	TGCAGTGCCCCGGGACAGGGAGTAGGGTCACCCCTCCACTTT
TRBV5-1	TRBD1	many	TRBJ2-7	CASRETYRDRSYEQYF	TGCGCCAGCCGCGAAACGTACCGGGACAGATCCTACGAGCAGTACTTC
TRBV6-1	-	-	TRBJ1-1	CASSRDQMNTEAFF	TGTGCCAGCAGTAGGGACCAAATGAACACTGAAGCTTTCTTT
TRBV12-3/TRBV12-4	TRBD1	few	TRBJ1-5	CASSLLGTGNQPQHF	TGTGCCAGCAGTTTACTTGGGACAGGAAATCAGCCCCAGCATTTT
TRBV4-2	-	many	TRBJ2-5	CASSQDLGVGTQYF	TGTGCCAGCAGCCAAGACCTGGGGGTTGGGACCCAGTACTTC
TRBV7-2	-	many	TRBJ1-2	CASSLGFGPYDYGYTF	TGTGCCAGCAGCTTAGGGTTTGGGCCGTACGACTATGGCTACACCTTC
TRBV2	-	many	TRBJ2-5	CASRNLRGAQFRAETQYF	TGTGCCAGCAGGAACCTCAGGGGGGCTCAGTTCAGAGCGGAGACCCAGTACTTC
TRBV7-3	-	many	TRBJ2-1	CASSLTFLARDEQFF	TGTGCCAGCAGCTTAACGTTCTTAGCTAGAGATGAGCAGTTCTTC
TRBV20-1	TRBD1	many	TRBJ1-2	CSARDSGTGGGYGYTF	TGCAGTGCTAGAGATTCCGGGACAGGGGGAGGCTATGGCTACACCTTC
TRBV4-1	-	many	TRBJ1-2	CASSRQRPNPGGGYTF	TGCGCCAGCAGCCGCCAAAGGCCAAACCCAGGTGGAGGCTACACCTTC
TRBV20-1	-	many	TRBJ2-6	CSAGSPGANVLTF	TGCAGTGCAGGCTCCCCAGGGGCCAACGTCCTGACTTTC
TRBV5-1	TRBD2	few	TRBJ2-6	CASSFILAIGSGANVLTF	TGCGCCAGCAGCTTCATACTAGCGATCGGCTCTGGGGCCAACGTCCTGACTTTC
TRBV12-5	-	many	TRBJ2-7	CASGLGQEEQYF	TGTGCTAGTGGTTTGGGTCAGGAAGAGCAGTACTTC
TRBV20-1	TRBD1	few	TRBJ2-1	CSAKKQGRHYNEQFF	TGCAGTGCCAAAAAACAGGGGCGACACTACAATGAGCAGTTCTTC
TRBV20-1	TRBD1	few	TRBJ2-3	CSAKDGQGDGDTQYF	TGCAGTGCTAAAGACGGACAGGGGGACGGAGATACGCAGTATTTT
TRBV7-8	-	many	TRBJ1-1	CASSSDSLEAFF	TGTGCCAGCAGCTCTGACTCCTTGGAAGCTTTCTTT
TRBV20-1	TRBD1	many	TRBJ2-3	CSALRTGFTDTQYF	TGCAGTGCTCTACGGACAGGCTTCACAGATACGCAGTATTTT
TRBV28	TRBD2	few	TRBJ2-7	CASSPLAGISYEQYF	TGTGCCAGCAGTCCTCTAGCGGGGATCTCCTACGAGCAGTACTTC
TRBV6-6	-	few	TRBJ2-7	CASLGSSYEQYF	TGTGCCAGTCTGGGCAGCTCCTACGAGCAGTACTTC
TRBV28	-	many	TRBJ1-4	CASSLGRVEKLFF	TGTGCCAGCAGTTTAGGGCGTGTTGAAAAACTGTTTTTT
TRBV7-2	TRBD1	many	TRBJ2-5	CASSLVTGGVETQYF	TGTGCCAGCAGCTTAGTTACAGGGGGCGTGGAGACCCAGTACTTC
TRBV12-3/TRBV12-4	TRBD1	few	TRBJ1-2	CASSKGQGNYGYTF	TGTGCCAGCAGTAAAGGACAGGGGAACTATGGCTACACCTTC
TRBV7-3	TRBD1	many	TRBJ1-1	CASSLTDPAGTGSTEAFF	TGTGCCAGCAGCTTAACTGACCCGGCCGGGACAGGGAGCACTGAAGCTTTCTTT
TRBV7-8	TRBD1	many	TRBJ2-2	CASSPPGQGAVGELFF	TGTGCCAGCAGCCCCCCGGGACAGGGGGCGGTCGGGGAGCTGTTTTTT
TRBV4-3	-	-	TRBJ2-7	CASSQWGRGENEQYF	TGCGCCAGCAGCCAATGGGGGCGAGGAGAAAACGAGCAGTACTTC
TRBV19	-	many	TRBJ2-7	CASSISQQGTALNF	TGTGCCAGTAGTATCTCACAACAGGGAACAGCCTTAAACTTC
TRBV28	TRBD1	-	TRBJ1-1	CASSSGTVNEAFF	TGTGCCAGCAGCTCCGGGACAGTTAATGAAGCTTTCTTT
TRBV18	-	many	TRBJ1-1	CASSPPTGQNTEAFF	TGTGCCAGCTCCCCCCCCACGGGCCAGAACACTGAAGCTTTCTTT
TRBV19	-	many	TRBJ1-5	CASSSQGPGQPQHF	TGTGCCAGTAGTTCCCAGGGGCCGGGTCAGCCCCAGCATTTT
TRBV6-2/TRBV6-3	-	many	TRBJ2-1	CASSYSAGQVEQFF	TGTGCCAGCAGTTACTCGGCGGGGCAGGTTGAGCAGTTCTTC
TRBV28	TRBD1	-	TRBJ2-6	CASSLGTGTYGANVLTF	TGTGCCAGCAGTTTGGGGACAGGGACGTATGGGGCCAACGTCCTGACTTTC
TRBV29-1	-	-	TRBJ2-7	CSATGTTFYEQYF	TGCAGCGCCACCGGGACGACATTCTACGAGCAGTACTTC
TRBV19	TRBD2	many	TRBJ2-1	CASTETSGGHNEQFF	TGTGCCAGTACCGAGACTAGCGGGGGACACAATGAGCAGTTCTTC
TRBV7-8	TRBD1	many	TRBJ2-5	CASSSGQAPETQYF	TGTGCCAGCAGCTCTGGACAGGCCCCAGAGACCCAGTACTTC
TRBV9	-	-	TRBJ1-2	CASSDEGIYGYTF	TGTGCCAGCAGCGACGAAGGGATCTATGGCTACACCTTC
TRBV6-2/TRBV6-3	-	many	TRBJ2-1	CASSYGLGYNEQFF	TGTGCCAGCAGTTACGGTCTGGGCTACAATGAGCAGTTCTTC
TRBV7-2	-	many	TRBJ1-2	CASSLGPLYGYTF	TGTGCCAGCAGCTTGGGGCCCCTCTATGGCTACACCTTC
TRBV6-2/TRBV6-3	TRBD1	few	TRBJ2-1	CASSRFRDRIFNEQFF	TGTGCCAGCAGTCGATTCCGGGACAGGATATTCAATGAGCAGTTCTTC
TRBV7-2	-	many	TRBJ2-1	CASSILNEQFF	TGTGCCAGCAGCATACTCAATGAGCAGTTCTTC
TRBV7-2	-	many	TRBJ2-7	CASTRRGFDYEQYF	TGTGCCAGCACCAGACGAGGGTTCGACTACGAGCAGTACTTC